This T cell receptor (beta chain) was found in a study of CD8 T cells in Susac syndrome. Study information: There were Susac syndrome patients who were therapy-naive at blood draw, others on corticosteroids, and others on intravenous immunoglobulin alone.

Remarks on this clonotype: Its antigen is unidentified.

Study-wide results and limits: The greatest CD8+ clonal expansion in Susac occurred in TEMRA cells and in active patients.

RNA, at about 0.45 to 1 ug, was reverse transcribed with random hexamers. Using its own MiXCR run on the immunoSEQ multiplex PCR reads, TCRdb lists one record per CDR3 protein. The profile covers more than 150,000 distinct CDR3 sequences, with roughly 94% appearing a single time and about 0.15% taken by the ten largest. Sequencing of TCR beta was performed on blood CD8+ and CD4+ T cells. The TEMRA cells underwent FACS enrichment, while the CD8+ and CD4+ T cells underwent negative isolation. Trimming removed 6 bases from V and 3 bases from J, with 15 bases in between. The CDR3 sequence is 15 residues long.

The sequenced sample was CD8+ T cells from PBMCs. The V and J genes are TRBV12-3 or TRBV12-4 and TRBJ2-1; D unresolved. This clonotype was sampled from a human donor with Susac syndrome. CDR3 sequence (DNA): TGTGCCAGCAGCAACAATGGACGACACTACAATGAGCAGTTCTTC. The encoded protein is CASSNNGRHYNEQFF.